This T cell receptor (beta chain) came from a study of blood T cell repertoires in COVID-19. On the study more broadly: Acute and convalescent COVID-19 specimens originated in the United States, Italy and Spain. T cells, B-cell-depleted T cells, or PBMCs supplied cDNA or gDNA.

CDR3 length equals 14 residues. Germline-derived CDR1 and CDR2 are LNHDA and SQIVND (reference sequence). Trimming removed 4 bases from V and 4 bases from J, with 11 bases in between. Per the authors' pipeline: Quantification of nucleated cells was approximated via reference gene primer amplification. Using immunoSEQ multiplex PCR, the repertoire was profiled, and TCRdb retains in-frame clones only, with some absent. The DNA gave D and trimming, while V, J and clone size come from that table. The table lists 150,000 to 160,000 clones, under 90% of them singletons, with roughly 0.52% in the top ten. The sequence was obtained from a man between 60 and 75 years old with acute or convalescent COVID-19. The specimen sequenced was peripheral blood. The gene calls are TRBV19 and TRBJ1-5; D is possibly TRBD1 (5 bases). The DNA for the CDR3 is TGTGCCAGTAGTAAAACAGGTTCGAATCAGCCCCAGCATTTT. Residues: CASSKTGSNQPQHF. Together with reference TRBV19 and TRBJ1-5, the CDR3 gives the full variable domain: DGGITQSPKYLFRKEGQNVTLSCEQNLNHDAMYWYRQDPGQGLRLIYYSQIVNDFQKGDIAEGYSVSREKKESFPLTVTSAQKNPTAFYLCASSKTGSNQPQHFGDGTRLSIL.